What follows describes a single T cell receptor (beta chain). The CDR3 has 14 amino acids. Germline lookup yields CDR1 SGHAT and CDR2 FQDESV (reference sequence). Trimming took 5 bases from V and 2 from J, leaving 13 bases between them. Donors counted as nominally healthy when sampled, yet unrecorded immune exposures were likely. 60 Vbeta and 13 Jbeta primers were used in PCR. TCRdb's copy holds only in-frame clones and misses some; the assay was immunoSEQ multiplex PCR. The sample shows some 98,000 clones, about 80% of them seen only once. This record comes from a study of cytomegalovirus exposure and HLA in healthy donors. As for the study in general: Samples from HLA-typed donors yielded about 85 million unique TCRs in an early data release.

This receptor was taken from a man aged 35 to 55 in good health and CMV-seronegative. The chain has TRBV11-1 and TRBJ2-7; perhaps TRBD1 as D (6 bases). Sequences were obtained from PBMCs. CDR3 nucleotide sequence: TGTGCCAGCAGCGCCCCGGGACACCCCTACGAGCAGTACTTC. As protein: CASSAPGHPYEQYF.